This entry concerns a single T cell receptor beta chain. Its antigen is not identified. PCR was performed using 60 Vbeta and 13 Jbeta primers. Clones were sequenced by immunoSEQ multiplex PCR, and TCRdb holds only the in-frame ones, with some missing. The sample consists of about 93,000 clones, approximately 68% of them appearing once. These data are taken from a study of cytomegalovirus exposure and HLA in healthy donors. Across the study: For the roughly 400 genotyped donors, roughly 81% fell within the Caucasian-associated ancestry cluster.

CDR1 KGHSH and CDR2 LQKENI come from the germline V gene. The V end was cut by 2 bases, the J end by 1 base, with 5 bases between. The length of the CDR3 is 13 residues. General observations from the study: Later on, an analysis showed TCR association rates differing by HLA locus, with DRB1 the most and HLA-C the fewest. Associated with cytomegalovirus, according to the listing, were 150 to 200 TCR beta chains. HLA alleles showed associations with 16,951 TCR beta sequences in a later analysis, at a 0.05 false discovery rate.

V gene TRBV18 combines with J gene TRBJ1-1; D is ambiguous. This receptor was taken from a boy younger than 18 in good health and CMV-seropositive. Source material: PBMCs. This CDR3 is CASSPGPNTEAFF. The CDR3 coding sequence is TGTGCCAGCTCACCAGGGCCGAACACTGAAGCTTTCTTT. Using reference TRBV18 and TRBJ1-1 for the parts outside the CDR3, the full variable domain is NAGVMQNPRHLVRRRGQEARLRCSPMKGHSHVYWYRQLPEEGLKFMVYLQKENIIDESGMPKERFSAEFPKEGPSILRIQQVVRGDSAAYFCASSPGPNTEAFFGQGTRLTVV.